The present T cell receptor (beta chain) was sequenced within a study of blood T cell repertoires in COVID-19. Study details: The origin of the acute and convalescent COVID-19 samples was the United States, Italy and Spain.

V gave up 7 bases and J gave up 2 bases, with 25 bases separating them. Germline values: CDR1 WNHNN, CDR2 SYGVQD (reference sequence). The CDR3 sequence is 18 residues long. The data were produced by immunoSEQ multiplex PCR, yet TCRdb's version contains in-frame clones alone and is incomplete. The profile shows under 40,000 clones, 85% of them singletons. What was sequenced was peripheral blood. The V gene is TRBV10-1, the J gene TRBJ2-3, with a tentative D call TRBD2 (5 bases). The clonotype originates from a human donor with acute or convalescent COVID-19. The donor label of this sample is uncertain. The CDR3 reads CASIKSLTSWGNTDTQYF. CDR3 nucleotide sequence: TGCGCCAGCATCAAGAGCCTTACTAGTTGGGGTAACACAGATACGCAGTATTTT.